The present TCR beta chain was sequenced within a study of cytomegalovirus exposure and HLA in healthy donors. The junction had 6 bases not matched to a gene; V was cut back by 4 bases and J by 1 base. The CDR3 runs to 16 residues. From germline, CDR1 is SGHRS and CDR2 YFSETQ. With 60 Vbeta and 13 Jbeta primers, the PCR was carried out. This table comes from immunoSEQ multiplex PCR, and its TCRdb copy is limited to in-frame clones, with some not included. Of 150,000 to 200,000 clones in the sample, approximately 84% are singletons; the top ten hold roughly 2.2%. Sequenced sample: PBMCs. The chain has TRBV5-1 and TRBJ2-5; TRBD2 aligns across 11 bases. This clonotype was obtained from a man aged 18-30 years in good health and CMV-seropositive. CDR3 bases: TGCGCCAGCAGCGTGACTAGCGGGGTCCGCCAAGAGACCCAGTACTTC. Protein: CASSVTSGVRQETQYF.